Sequencing of this TCR beta chain was carried out in a study of cytomegalovirus exposure and HLA in healthy donors. Study as a whole: Around 85 million unique TCR sequences came from HLA-typed donors in an early release.

The CDR3 is 13 residues long. The germline gives CDR1 SEHNR, CDR2 FQNEAQ (reference sequence). V dropped 11 bases and J dropped 0 bases, with 13 bases sitting between them. This clone was found once. The PCR made use of 60 Vbeta and 13 Jbeta primers. Assay: immunoSEQ multiplex PCR; the TCRdb copy retains only in-frame clones and omits some. The sample yields approximately 180,000 clones, 65% to 85% seen once. J is TRBJ2-5 and V is TRBV7-9, with D perhaps TRBD2 (5 bases). Material for sequencing was PBMCs. The source is a man aged 18 to 29 in good health and CMV-seronegative. This CDR3 is CACLEAYQETQYF. The CDR3 coding sequence is TGTGCCTGCTTGGAGGCGTACCAAGAGACCCAGTACTTC.